Below are 18 T cell receptor beta chains sequenced from a single sample in a study of identical twins (dated by TCRdb to the mid-2010s). The method behind the library was 5' RACE. The sample was run on an Illumina HiSeq 2000. TCRdb applied fastp at Q25 and MiXCR to the public reads, then kept only in-frame beta chains. Each entry is one CDR3 protein sequence, shown with its most common DNA and genes. This sample comprises 450,000 or so distinct CDR3 sequences, more than 13% of them detected only once. Approximately 0.98% of the sample rests with the top ten. These data also featured in a second study, about yellow fever vaccine responses in identical twins.

Source material: CD4+ T cells sorted from blood. The receptors were sampled from a woman younger than 35 in good health.

This clonotype was detected a few times. The CDR3, as DNA: TGTGCCAGCAGCCAAGGGAGGGGGTCTGAAGCTTTCTTT. Translating it yields CASSQGRGSEAFF. This chain uses TRBV4-2 with TRBJ1-1; weak D call: TRBD1 (6 bases). The CDR3 totals 13 residues. In germline, CDR1 is LGHNA, CDR2 YNFKEQ. V lost 1 base to trimming and J lost 6 bases, with 9 bases between them.

The chain carries TRBV11-2 and TRBJ2-7; D may match TRBD1 or TRBD2 (5 bases each). Trimming took off 2 bases at V and 0 bases at J, with 11 bases between the two ends. There are 15 residues in the CDR3. Germline V gene sequence: CDR1 SGHAT, CDR2 FQNNGV. The CDR3 bases are TGTGCCAGCAGCTTACCGGGACCGAGCTCCTACGAGCAGTACTTC. This encodes CASSLPGPSSYEQYF.

In its sample, this clonotype was seen a few times. This chain links TRBV29-1 with TRBJ2-7; D possibly corresponds to TRBD2 (6 bases). Germline values: CDR1 SQVTM, CDR2 ANQGSEA. The V and J ends lost 4 bases and 3 bases respectively, with 16 bases between them. CDR3 length: 14 amino acids. The CDR3: CSVGGKEPRYEQYF. DNA of the CDR3: TGCAGCGTTGGCGGGAAGGAGCCACGCTACGAGCAGTACTTC.

This clonotype was detected a few times. J is TRBJ1-1 and V is TRBV5-6; no reliable D call. The CDR3 is made up of 14 amino acids. With 0 bases removed from V and 6 bases from J, the gap between germline ends came to 12 bases. The V gene's germline CDR1 is SGHDT and CDR2 YYEEEE. CDR3: CASSLVGGWAEAFF. CDR3 coding DNA: TGTGCCAGCAGCTTGGTTGGCGGGTGGGCTGAAGCTTTCTTT. The variable domain in full, with the rest retrieved from reference TRBV5-6 and TRBJ1-1, is DAGVTQSPTHLIKTRGQQVTLRCSPKSGHDTVSWYQQALGQGPQFIFQYYEEEERQRGNFPDRFSGHQFPNYSSELNVNALLLGDSALYLCASSLVGGWAEAFFGQGTRLTVV.

The chain combines TRBV7-9 with TRBJ1-4; 9 bases align to TRBD1. Germline values: CDR1 SEHNR, CDR2 FQNEAQ (reference sequence). Trimming removed 4 bases from V and 4 bases from J; junction bases left unmatched: 1. The CDR3 loop spans 14 amino acids. CDR3 nucleotides: TGTGCCAGCAGCTGGACAGGGGTTAATGAAAAACTGTTTTTT. This encodes CASSWTGVNEKLFF.

The rearrangement links TRBV7-3 to TRBJ1-1; 7 bases are a match to TRBD1. CDR1 is SGHTA and CDR2 is FQGTGA in the germline V gene. CDR3 length: 16 residues. V shed 0 bases and J 0 bases; nucleotides not matched to a gene: 4. CDR3 sequence (DNA): TGTGCCAGCAGCTTAACAAGGGACAGTATGAACACTGAAGCTTTCTTT. It yields the protein CASSLTRDSMNTEAFF.

The chain has TRBV11-2 and TRBJ2-6; TRBD1 aligns across 9 bases. Germline loops: CDR1 SGHAT, CDR2 FQNNGV. V lost 6 bases, J lost 2 bases, and 2 bases stayed unmatched. CDR3 size: 15 residues. CDR3 sequence reads: CASRRTGAGANVLTF. CDR3 DNA: TGTGCCAGCAGACGGACAGGGGCTGGGGCCAACGTCCTGACTTTC. Full variable domain (remainder filled in from reference TRBV11-2 and TRBJ2-6): EAGVAQSPRYKIIEKRQSVAFWCNPISGHATLYWYQQILGQGPKLLIQFQNNGVVDDSQLPKDRFSAERLKGVDSTLKIQPAKLEDSAVYLCASRRTGAGANVLTFGAGSRLTVL.

This clonotype was counted only a few times. This chain links TRBV12-3 or TRBV12-4 with TRBJ2-1, with 8 bases identical to TRBD2. The ends lost 0 bases at V and 5 bases at J; junction bases unmatched: 9. This CDR3 region has 17 residues. The CDR3 spells CASSLAAGVGIHNEQFF. The CDR3 nucleotides are TGTGCCAGCAGTTTAGCAGCGGGAGTTGGGATTCACAATGAGCAGTTCTTC.

The chain employs TRBV2 and TRBJ1-3; 7 nucleotides align to TRBD1. The CDR3 is 14 amino acids. Trimming at V came to 3 bases and at J to 4 bases, leaving 3 bases not matched to a gene. The V gene's germline CDR1 is SNHLY and CDR2 FYNNEI. CDR3 in amino acids: CASSDRGEGNTIYF. CDR3 coding DNA: TGTGCCAGCAGTGACAGGGGGGAAGGAAACACCATATATTTT.

In DNA, the CDR3 is TGTGCCAGCAGTTTAGTCTCGACGACGGAAAAACTGTTTTTT. This gives the protein CASSLVSTTEKLFF. This chain connects TRBV28 to TRBJ1-4; no firm D call. The CDR3 has 14 amino acids. V shed 2 bases and J shed 8 bases, with 12 bases lying between them. Germline V gene sequence: CDR1 MDHEN, CDR2 SYDVKM.

The chain carries TRBV15 and TRBJ2-7; D not resolved. In germline, CDR1 is LNHNV, CDR2 YYDKDF (reference sequence). V shed 0 bases and J shed 5 bases, with 14 bases lying between them. This CDR3 has 15 amino acids. The CDR3 coding sequence is TGTGCCACCAGCAGAGATCCCCGGGTGTTCGACGAGCAGTACTTC. The encoded protein is CATSRDPRVFDEQYF.

The chain uses TRBV29-1 and TRBJ2-7; D is possibly TRBD1 or TRBD2 (5 bases each). The CDR3 totals 12 residues. Between the trimmed V and J ends, which lost 7 bases and 1 base, there was a span of 11 bases. Germline V gene data show CDR1 as SQVTM and CDR2 as ANQGSEA. Here the CDR3 DNA reads TGCAGCGACAACAGGAGGTCCTACGAGCAGTACTTC. It is translated as CSDNRRSYEQYF.

This clonotype was found a few times. V is TRBV20-1 and J is TRBJ2-5; D may be TRBD2 (5 bases). V shed 0 bases and J shed 2 bases, with 7 bases lying between them. The germline CDR1 and CDR2 sequences are DFQATT and SNEGSKA (reference sequence). The CDR3 covers 13 residues. DNA of the CDR3: TGCAGTGCTAGAGACGGCGGGCAAGAGACCCAGTACTTC. This translates into CSARDGGQETQYF.

V is TRBV4-3 and J is TRBJ1-4; D not resolved. The V and J ends lost 0 bases and 3 bases respectively, with 8 bases between them. The CDR3 is 15 residues long. The germline V gene encodes CDR1 LGHNA and CDR2 YSLEER. Here the CDR3 reads CASSQDRGSNEKLFF. CDR3 nucleotide sequence: TGCGCCAGCAGCCAAGATCGAGGGTCTAATGAAAAACTGTTTTTT.

This clonotype was observed at least ten times. The chain employs TRBV28 and TRBJ2-1, with D uncertain. V was trimmed by 3 bases and J by 8 bases, leaving 11 bases between them. The V gene's germline CDR1 is MDHEN and CDR2 SYDVKM. The CDR3 totals 13 residues. CDR3 protein: CASSLVGLDEQFF. As DNA, the CDR3 is TGTGCCAGCAGTTTGGTGGGTCTCGATGAGCAGTTCTTC. The whole variable domain, remainder taken from reference TRBV28 and TRBJ2-1, is DVKVTQSSRYLVKRTGEKVFLECVQDMDHENMFWYRQDPGLGLRLIYFSYDVKMKEKGDIPEGYSVSREKKERFSLILESASTNQTSMYLCASSLVGLDEQFFGPGTRLTVL.

The rearrangement uses TRBV27 and TRBJ2-3, with TRBD2 identical over 7 bases. Germline CDR1 and CDR2: MNHEY and SMNVEV (reference sequence). Germline trimming cut 10 bases from V and 10 bases from J; bases unmatched to any gene: 5. This CDR3 region has 10 residues. In nucleotides, the CDR3 is TGTGCCACCTCGACTAGCTCGCAGTATTTT. Amino acids: CATSTSSQYF.

This clonotype was observed at least ten times. This chain uses TRBV5-1 with TRBJ2-7; a possible D gene is TRBD2 (6 bases). With 6 bases removed from V and 0 bases from J, the gap between germline ends came to 13 bases. This CDR3 region has 14 residues. The germline V gene encodes CDR1 SGHRS and CDR2 YFSETQ. CDR3: CASKASESSYEQYF. The CDR3 nucleotides are TGCGCCAGCAAGGCTAGCGAGAGCTCCTACGAGCAGTACTTC. Full variable domain (missing parts from reference TRBV5-1 and TRBJ2-7): KAGVTQTPRYLIKTRGQQVTLSCSPISGHRSVSWYQQTPGQGLQFLFEYFSETQRNKGNFPGRFSGRQFSNSRSEMNVSTLELGDSALYLCASKASESSYEQYFGPGTRLTVT.

The table lists this clonotype with many counts. V gene TRBV7-2 combines with J gene TRBJ2-7; unclear D gene. CDR1 SGHTA and CDR2 FQGNSA come from the germline V gene. V lost 2 bases to trimming and J lost 4 bases, with 6 bases between them. The length of the CDR3 is 12 residues. Here the CDR3 reads CASSLTVYEQYF. The CDR3 nucleotides are TGTGCCAGCAGCTTAACGGTTTACGAGCAGTACTTC.